This T cell receptor beta chain was observed in a study of shared T cell receptors in the human thymus. This clone was picked up a small number of times. The CDR3 consists of 14 residues. V shed 6 bases and J shed 2 bases, with 12 bases lying between them. Germline CDR1 and CDR2: SGHDT and YYEEEE. Assay used: immunoSEQ multiplex PCR; TCRdb lists only in-frame clones, some missing. The sample carries 550,000 to 800,000 clones, 80% to 90% recorded once. These data were also reused for a study on human thymus T cells.

The chain is built from TRBV5-6 and TRBJ1-5, with D tentatively TRBD1 (6 bases). Sequencing was done on a sample of thymocytes. The receptor was isolated from a girl under two years old with a congenital heart defect. The DNA for the CDR3 is TGTGCCAGCACCCATAGACAGGGCAATCAGCCCCAGCATTTT. Its protein is CASTHRQGNQPQHF.